This TCR beta chain was profiled in a study of blood T cell repertoires in COVID-19. Overall study: From T cells, B-cell-depleted T cells, or PBMCs came the material, which was cDNA or gDNA.

Germline V CDR1 and CDR2: MDHEN, SYDVKM. The V gene end was trimmed by 9 bases and the J gene end by 2 bases; junction bases not matched to a gene: 12. The CDR3 has 16 amino acids. Generated by immunoSEQ multiplex PCR, the TCRdb table keeps only in-frame clones and is missing some. The sample contains 150,000 or so clones, about 87% of which appear only once. Sample: peripheral blood. This chain links TRBV28 with TRBJ2-2; 7 nucleotides match TRBD1. This TCR was sampled from a man older than 75 with acute or convalescent COVID-19. The DNA of the CDR3 is TGTGCCAGTCAGAATTCCGGGACAGCTAACACCGGGGAGCTGTTTTTT. Its translation is CASQNSGTANTGELFF.